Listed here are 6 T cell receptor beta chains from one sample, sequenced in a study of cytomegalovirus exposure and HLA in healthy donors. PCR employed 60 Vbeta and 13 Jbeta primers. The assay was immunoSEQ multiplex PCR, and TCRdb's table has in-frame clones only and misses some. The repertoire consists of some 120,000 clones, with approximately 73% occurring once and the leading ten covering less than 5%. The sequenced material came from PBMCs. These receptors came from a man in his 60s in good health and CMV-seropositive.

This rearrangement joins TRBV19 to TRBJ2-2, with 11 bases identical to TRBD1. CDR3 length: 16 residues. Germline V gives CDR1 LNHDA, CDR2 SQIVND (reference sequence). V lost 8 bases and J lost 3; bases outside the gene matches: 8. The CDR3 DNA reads TGTGCCAGTCTTACCCGGGACAGGGGGGACACCGGGGAGCTGTTTTTT. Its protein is CASLTRDRGDTGELFF.

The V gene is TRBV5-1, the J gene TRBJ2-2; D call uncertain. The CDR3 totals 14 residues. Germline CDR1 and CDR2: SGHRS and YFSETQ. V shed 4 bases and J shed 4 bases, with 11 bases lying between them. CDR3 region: CASSTDTTTGELFF. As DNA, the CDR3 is TGCGCCAGCAGCACAGACACAACCACCGGGGAGCTGTTTTTT.

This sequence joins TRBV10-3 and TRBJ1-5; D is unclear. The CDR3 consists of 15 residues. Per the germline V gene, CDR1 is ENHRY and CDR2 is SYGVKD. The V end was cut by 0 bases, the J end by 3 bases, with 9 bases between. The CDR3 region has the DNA TGTGCCATCAGTGAGTCGAGTCAGGTCAATCAGCCCCAGCATTTT. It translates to CAISESSQVNQPQHF.

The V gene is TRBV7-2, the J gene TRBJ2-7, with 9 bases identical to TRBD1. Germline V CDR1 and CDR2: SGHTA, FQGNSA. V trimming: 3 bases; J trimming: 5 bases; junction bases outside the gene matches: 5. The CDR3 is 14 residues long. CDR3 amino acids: CASSFLQGAHEQYF. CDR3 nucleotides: TGTGCCAGCAGCTTTCTACAGGGGGCCCACGAGCAGTACTTC.

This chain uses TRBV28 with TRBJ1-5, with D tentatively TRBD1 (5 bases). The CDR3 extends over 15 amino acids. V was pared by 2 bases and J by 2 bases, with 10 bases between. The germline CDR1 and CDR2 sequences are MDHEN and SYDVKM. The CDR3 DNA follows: TGTGCCAGCAGTTTAAGACAGATGGGCAATCAGCCCCAGCATTTT. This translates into CASSLRQMGNQPQHF.

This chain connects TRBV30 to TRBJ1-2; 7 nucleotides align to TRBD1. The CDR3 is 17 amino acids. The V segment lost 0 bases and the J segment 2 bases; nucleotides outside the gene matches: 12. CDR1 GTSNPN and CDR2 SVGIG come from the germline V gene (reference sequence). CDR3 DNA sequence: TGTGCCTGGAGTGTACAGGGGCCAGGGGGTAACAACTATGGCTACACCTTC. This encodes CAWSVQGPGGNNYGYTF.